The following is a TCR beta chain sequence with its context. These data originate in a study of technical replicates of blood from a handful of donors. The CDR3 totals 16 residues. Sequencing used immunoSEQ multiplex PCR; TCRdb keeps in-frame clones, though not all of them. The sample holds roughly 92,000 clones, 85% to 95% seen once. The sequenced material came from T cells isolated from PBMCs. This chain joins TRBV21-1 and TRBJ2-7; TRBD2 is taken as the D call from the table, unchecked against the DNA. TRBV21-1 represents a pseudogene. This receptor was identified in a human donor in good health. The CDR3 spells CASSKDPSGSLSEQYF. The DNA of the CDR3 is TGTGCCAGCAGCAAAGATCCTAGCGGGAGTTTAAGCGAGCAGTACTTC.